What follows are 7 T cell receptor beta chains derived from one specimen sequenced in a study of cytomegalovirus exposure and HLA in healthy donors. Assay: immunoSEQ multiplex PCR; the TCRdb copy retains only in-frame clones and omits some. Of some 140,000 clones in the sample, approximately 85% were seen once. Sample: PBMCs. These receptors all stem from a woman in her twenties or thirties in good health and CMV-seronegative.

The chain carries TRBV28 and TRBJ2-7; TRBD1 matches at 7 bases. V lost 2 bases, J lost 0 bases, and 16 bases stayed unmatched. This CDR3 is built from 19 residues. In germline, CDR1 is MDHEN, CDR2 SYDVKM. The CDR3 sequence is CASSLILLRDSKSSYEQYF. The CDR3 nucleotides read TGTGCCAGCAGTTTAATACTACTCAGGGACAGCAAGAGCTCCTACGAGCAGTACTTC.

V gene TRBV28 combines with J gene TRBJ2-5, with a possible D match to TRBD1 (6 bases). Trimming removed 5 bases at V and 7 bases at J, with 11 bases between. The CDR3 is made up of 12 amino acids. Germline V gives CDR1 MDHEN, CDR2 SYDVKM. CDR3 amino acids: CASSGDIRTQYF. The CDR3 region has the DNA TGTGCCAGCAGTGGGGACATCCGGACCCAGTACTTC.

The V gene is TRBV7-6, the J gene TRBJ1-3, with 10 bases fitting TRBD1. The CDR3 spans 19 residues. CDR1 and CDR2 (germline): SGHVS, FNYEAQ. The V gene end was trimmed by 3 bases and the J gene end by 4 bases; junction bases not matched to a gene: 15. CDR3 in DNA: TGTGCCAGCAGCTTGGGGGGACAGGGGTGGTCTGGAAAAGGAAACACCATATATTTT. Its translation: CASSLGGQGWSGKGNTIYF.

This sequence joins TRBV7-3 and TRBJ1-1, with a weak D call TRBD1 (5 bases). The CDR3 sequence is 14 residues long. V was trimmed by 4 bases and J by 6 bases, leaving 15 bases between them. Germline V gives CDR1 SGHTA, CDR2 FQGTGA. The CDR3 protein is CASSSQGRGAEAFF. The DNA for the CDR3 is TGTGCCAGCAGCTCCCAAGGGCGGGGGGCTGAAGCTTTCTTT.

The chain links TRBV4-2 to TRBJ2-7, with 10 nucleotides matching TRBD2. The germline V gene encodes CDR1 LGHNA and CDR2 YNFKEQ. V trimming: 0 bases; J trimming: 2 bases; junction bases outside the gene matches: 4. The CDR3 sequence is 16 residues long. The CDR3 nucleotides read TGTGCCAGCAGCCAAGAGGAAGCGGGGGGGACCTACGAGCAGTACTTC. It translates to CASSQEEAGGTYEQYF.

The chain combines TRBV11-3 with TRBJ2-1; 9 bases agree with TRBD1. With V trimmed by 5 bases and J by 11 bases, 4 bases remained unmatched. The CDR3 runs 12 residues. The germline gives CDR1 SGHNT, CDR2 YENEEA. CDR3 DNA: TGTGCCAGCAGCCCGGGACAGGGTAAGCAGTTCTTC. Residues: CASSPGQGKQFF.

V and J are TRBV5-3 and TRBJ1-2; D is undetermined. TRBV5-3 is treated as an ORF (open reading frame) with a function not yet certain. This CDR3 is built from 14 residues. Between the trimmed V and J ends, which lost 2 bases and 3 bases, there was a span of 11 bases. The DNA of the CDR3 is TGTGCCAGAAGCTTCGCCAGGAGGGACTATGGCTACACCTTC. This encodes CARSFARRDYGYTF.